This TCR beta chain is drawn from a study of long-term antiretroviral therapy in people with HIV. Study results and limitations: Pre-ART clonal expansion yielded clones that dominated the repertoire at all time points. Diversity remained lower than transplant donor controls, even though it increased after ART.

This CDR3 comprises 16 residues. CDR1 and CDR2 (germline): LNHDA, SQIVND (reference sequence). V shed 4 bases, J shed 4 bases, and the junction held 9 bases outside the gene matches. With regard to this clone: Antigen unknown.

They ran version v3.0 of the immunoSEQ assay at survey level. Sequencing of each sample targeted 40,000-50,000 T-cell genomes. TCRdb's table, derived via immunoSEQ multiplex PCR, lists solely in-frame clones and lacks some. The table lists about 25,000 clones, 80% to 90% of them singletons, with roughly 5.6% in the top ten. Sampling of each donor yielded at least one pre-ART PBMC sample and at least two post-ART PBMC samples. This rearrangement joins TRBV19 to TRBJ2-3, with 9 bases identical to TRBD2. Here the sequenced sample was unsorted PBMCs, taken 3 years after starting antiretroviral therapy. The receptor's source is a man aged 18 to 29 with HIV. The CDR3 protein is CASSTGGGGASDTQYF. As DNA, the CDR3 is TGTGCCAGTAGTACCGGTGGCGGGGGGGCCTCAGATACGCAGTATTTT.